A selection of T cell receptor beta chains follows, all from one sample in a study of identical twins. TCRdb redid the calling of the 5' RACE reads with MiXCR, one entry per CDR3 protein. The sample includes about 280,000 distinct CDR3 sequences, about 8.1% of them seen just once. These data also featured in a second study, about yellow fever vaccine responses in identical twins.

The sequenced material came from memory (CD45RO+) T cells sorted from blood. These receptors were collected from a woman aged 18-29 years in good health. The CDR3 runs from the conserved cysteine through the conserved F or W. A D gene is named only where the DNA matches it firmly. Clone size appears in some rows only: once, few, many, or a class for an expanded clone.

>few|TRBJ2-1|TRBV10-2|TRBD2
CASFSSGARYNEQFF
TGCGCCAGCTTTTCTAGCGGGGCAAGGTACAATGAGCAGTTCTTC
>few|TRBJ2-5|TRBV5-1|-
CASSLLFQETQYF
TGCGCCAGCAGCTTGTTATTCCAAGAGACCCAGTACTTC
>few|TRBJ2-7|TRBV20-1|TRBD1
CSARRDREIYEQYF
TGCAGTGCTCGCCGGGACAGGGAGATATACGAGCAGTACTTC
>few|TRBJ2-7|TRBV6-5|-
CASSYWGSGVSSYEQYF
TGTGCCAGCAGTTACTGGGGATCTGGGGTCTCTTCCTACGAGCAGTACTTC
>-|TRBJ2-5|TRBV2|-
CASSEMAHMTQYF
TGTGCCAGCAGTGAAATGGCTCATATGACCCAGTACTTC
>many|TRBJ1-1|TRBV12-3/TRBV12-4|-
CASSPEMITEAFF
TGTGCCAGCAGTCCCGAAATGATCACTGAAGCTTTCTTT
>many|TRBJ2-5|TRBV12-3/TRBV12-4|-
CASRRGSMETQYF
TGTGCCAGCAGAAGGGGGAGTATGGAGACCCAGTACTTC
>few|TRBJ2-1|TRBV7-8|TRBD2
CASSHRSGTRRDEQFF
TGTGCCAGCAGCCACCGGTCCGGGACTAGGCGGGATGAGCAGTTCTTC
>many|TRBJ2-5|TRBV10-3|-
CAISERAGARQETQYF
TGTGCCATCAGTGAAAGGGCAGGGGCTAGGCAAGAGACCCAGTACTTC
>few|TRBJ1-4|TRBV7-2|-
CASSLRQEATNEKLFF
TGTGCCAGCAGCCTCCGACAGGAGGCAACTAATGAAAAACTGTTTTTT
>many|TRBJ2-1|TRBV24-1|-
CATSDGAGQWNEQFF
TGTGCCACCAGTGACGGGGCAGGTCAGTGGAATGAGCAGTTCTTC
>-|TRBJ2-1|TRBV7-6|-
CASRARRGPNEQFF
TGTGCCAGCAGGGCTCGGCGGGGCCCAAATGAGCAGTTCTTC
>many|TRBJ1-1|TRBV25-1|-
CASNVQAGTEAFF
TGTGCCAGCAACGTGCAGGCGGGCACTGAAGCTTTCTTT
>-|TRBJ2-2|TRBV7-8|TRBD2
CASSLGGCARLSGELLF
TGTGCCAGCAGCTTAGGCGGGTGTGCCAGATTAAGCGGGGAGCTGCTTTTT
>-|TRBJ2-5|TRBV28|-
CASIERGYETQYF
TGTGCCAGCATCGAGAGGGGGTACGAGACCCAGTACTTC
>-|TRBJ2-7|TRBV20-1|-
CSARPHGGFGSYEQYF
TGCAGTGCTAGACCGCATGGGGGGTTTGGTTCCTACGAGCAGTACTTC
>-|TRBJ2-1|TRBV4-1|TRBD2
CASSQQVAGGPSSYNEQFF
TGCGCCAGCAGCCAACAAGTAGCGGGAGGGCCTTCTTCTTACAATGAGCAGTTCTTC
>few|TRBJ2-7|TRBV2|-
CASGQATYEQYF
TGTGCCAGCGGGCAGGCTACCTACGAGCAGTACTTC
>-|TRBJ1-6|TRBV25-1|TRBD1
CASSEEQGLSSYNSPLHF
TGTGCCAGCAGTGAAGAACAGGGGCTTAGCTCCTATAATTCACCCCTCCACTTT
>many|TRBJ2-1|TRBV6-5|-
CASSQGGEQFF
TGTGCCAGCAGCCAGGGGGGTGAGCAGTTCTTC
>few|TRBJ2-1|TRBV24-1|-
CATMNSGVGPPNEQFF
TGTGCCACCATGAACTCGGGGGTAGGGCCACCCAATGAGCAGTTCTTC
>few|TRBJ1-4|TRBV5-4|TRBD1
CASSHRGQGREKLFF
TGTGCCAGCAGCCACCGGGGACAGGGTCGAGAAAAACTGTTTTTT
>-|TRBJ1-1|TRBV6-5|TRBD1
CASSYDPYAGGTEAFF
TGTGCCAGCAGTTATGATCCCTATGCAGGGGGAACTGAAGCTTTCTTT
>few|TRBJ2-1|TRBV4-1|-
CASSRPPGASSNEQFF
TGCGCCAGCAGCCGACCCCCCGGGGCTAGCTCCAATGAGCAGTTCTTC
>-|TRBJ2-7|TRBV4-1|-
CASSLHLAASYEQYF
TGCGCCAGCAGCCTCCACCTTGCTGCCTCCTACGAGCAGTACTTC
>-|TRBJ2-3|TRBV6-5|-
CASSSKPDTDTQYF
TGTGCCAGCAGTTCAAAGCCCGACACAGATACGCAGTATTTT
>many|TRBJ2-1|TRBV12-3/TRBV12-4|TRBD1
CASTKTGTYNEQFF
TGTGCCAGCACCAAGACAGGGACCTACAATGAGCAGTTCTTC
>-|TRBJ1-6|TRBV5-1|-
CASSLASGLDSPLHF
TGCGCCAGCAGCTTGGCCTCAGGGTTGGATTCACCCCTCCACTTT
>-|TRBJ1-1|TRBV14|-
CASRPHGNTEAFF
TGTGCCAGCAGGCCCCACGGGAACACTGAAGCTTTCTTT
>few|TRBJ2-2|TRBV12-3/TRBV12-4|-
CASRQGYTGELFF
TGTGCCAGCAGACAGGGATACACCGGGGAGCTGTTTTTT
>few|TRBJ2-5|TRBV24-1|TRBD1
CATSDSTGSQETQYF
TGTGCCACCAGTGATTCGACAGGGTCCCAAGAGACCCAGTACTTC
>-|TRBJ2-1|TRBV6-5|-
CASSHPPSSYNEQFF
TGTGCCAGCAGTCACCCTCCAAGCTCCTACAATGAGCAGTTCTTC
>many|TRBJ1-3|TRBV12-3/TRBV12-4|-
CASRVPGNTIYF
TGTGCCAGCAGAGTACCTGGAAACACCATATATTTT
>many|TRBJ2-6|TRBV9|TRBD2
CASSVYGGVGSGANVLTF
TGTGCCAGCAGCGTATACGGGGGGGTCGGTTCTGGGGCCAACGTCCTGACTTTC
>few|TRBJ2-1|TRBV9|TRBD2
CASSVDVGLGEQFF
TGTGCCAGCAGCGTCGACGTGGGACTAGGTGAGCAGTTCTTC
>few|TRBJ2-1|TRBV7-2|TRBD2
CASSSTSGRGSGEQFF
TGTGCCAGCAGCTCCACTAGCGGGAGAGGGTCAGGAGAGCAGTTCTTC
>few|TRBJ2-6|TRBV20-1|-
CSARDSRLSSGANVLTF
TGCAGTGCTAGAGATTCCAGGTTAAGCTCTGGGGCCAACGTCCTGACTTTC
>many|TRBJ2-6|TRBV12-3/TRBV12-4|-
CASSFQGSGANVLTF
TGTGCCAGCAGTTTCCAGGGCTCTGGGGCCAACGTCCTGACTTTC
>few|TRBJ1-2|TRBV29-1|-
CSVEMRGLNYGYTF
TGCAGCGTTGAAATGAGGGGCCTTAACTATGGCTACACCTTC
>-|TRBJ2-2|TRBV2|-
CASSDVGANTGELFF
TGTGCCAGCAGTGATGTAGGTGCGAACACCGGGGAGCTGTTTTTT
>-|TRBJ1-1|TRBV20-1|-
CSAMDSVNTEAFF
TGCAGTGCTATGGACAGTGTGAACACTGAAGCTTTCTTT
>few|TRBJ1-1|TRBV18|-
CASSQAITRAGTEAFF
TGTGCCAGCTCACAAGCAATAACCAGGGCGGGCACTGAAGCTTTCTTT
>many|TRBJ1-2|TRBV11-2|-
CASSLDLMGVGYTF
TGTGCCAGCAGCTTAGATCTTATGGGGGTCGGCTACACCTTC
>few|TRBJ2-7|TRBV5-5|TRBD2
CASSSTGLAGGWDEQYF
TGTGCCAGCAGTTCTACGGGACTAGCGGGAGGATGGGACGAGCAGTACTTC
>few|TRBJ2-4|TRBV19|TRBD2
CASTAGVDIQYF
TGTGCCAGTACAGCGGGAGTTGACATTCAGTACTTC
>-|TRBJ1-1|TRBV2|-
CASRAGATEAFF
TGTGCCAGCAGAGCAGGGGCGACTGAAGCTTTCTTT
>many|TRBJ1-1|TRBV10-3|-
CAISESQRNTEAFF
TGTGCCATCAGTGAGTCACAGAGGAACACTGAAGCTTTCTTT
>many|TRBJ2-7|TRBV5-1|TRBD2
CASRGDGLALYEQYF
TGCGCCAGCAGGGGCGACGGACTAGCCCTCTACGAGCAGTACTTC
>few|TRBJ2-7|TRBV4-2|TRBD2
CASSQGGLASSYEQYF
TGTGCCAGCAGCCAAGGGGGACTAGCGTCTTCCTACGAGCAGTACTTC
>-|TRBJ2-1|TRBV6-1|TRBD1
CASKTGTGGTNEQFF
TGTGCCAGCAAAACCGGGACAGGGGGTACCAATGAGCAGTTCTTC
>few|TRBJ1-6|TRBV3-1|-
CASSPQRDSPLHF
TGTGCCAGCAGCCCCCAGCGGGACTCACCCCTCCACTTT
>many|TRBJ2-3|TRBV5-5|TRBD2
CASSLRGAGDTQYF
TGTGCCAGCAGCCTGCGGGGGGCCGGAGATACGCAGTATTTT